The clone carrying this TCR beta chain was recorded many times. Its antigen is still unknown. The PBMCs were sourced from fresh peripheral blood (approximately 9.6 ml). This entry is derived from a study of T cells in Graves' hyperthyroidism and ophthalmopathy. Across the whole study: The initial diagnosis was the point when peripheral blood was collected, ahead of any treatment. Findings of the study overall: Among clonotypes expanded in thyroid above 0.001, most were also found in blood.

This CDR3 region has 16 residues. Germline lookup yields CDR1 MDHEN and CDR2 SYDVKM. With 6 bases removed from V and 0 bases from J, the gap between germline ends came to 18 bases. The CDR3 regions of TCR beta were amplified from RNA transcripts. HTBI primers drove first-round RT-PCR of the TCR CDR3. TCRdb reprocessed the multiplex PCR reads with MiXCR, giving one entry per CDR3 protein. The sample carries 400,000 to 600,000 distinct CDR3 sequences, 20% to 25% recorded once. This sequence was found in a man younger than 35 with Graves' hyperthyroidism. The chain joins TRBV28 to TRBJ2-7, with D possibly being TRBD1 or TRBD2 (5 bases each). Specimen: blood. The CDR3 DNA is TGTGCCAGCAGATCCCCGGGCCGGGACGCCTCCTACGAGCAGTACTTC. Amino acids: CASRSPGRDASYEQYF.